The table lists the clone carrying this TCR beta chain with a few counts. Libraries were prepared by immunoSEQ multiplex PCR; TCRdb keeps only in-frame clonotypes and omits some of them. The sample yields about 120,000 clones, over 60% seen once. These data are taken from a study of blood T cell repertoires in COVID-19. About the study: T cells, B-cell-depleted T cells, or PBMCs supplied cDNA or gDNA.

Germline CDR1 and CDR2: MDHEN and SYDVKM. This CDR3 spans 15 amino acids. Deletions cut 6 bases from V and 7 bases from J, with 19 bases between. The J gene is TRBJ1-5, the V gene TRBV28; a possible D gene is TRBD1 (5 bases). The sample comprised peripheral blood. This receptor was taken from a man aged 40-50 years with active or convalescent COVID-19. The CDR3 protein is CASRDGAEIRQPQHF. Written as DNA, the CDR3 is TGTGCCAGCAGGGATGGGGCCGAGATCAGACAGCCCCAGCATTTT.